This T cell receptor (beta chain) was recorded in a study of cytomegalovirus exposure and HLA in healthy donors. Study-wide points: Across donors, sequencing depth was assumed by presence/absence analyses to be roughly uniform. Cytomegalovirus status was reportedly diagnosed by the classifier with high sensitivity and specificity.

PCR involved 60 Vbeta and 13 Jbeta primers. Produced via immunoSEQ multiplex PCR; TCRdb's table is partial and in-frame only. The sample contains tens of thousands of clones, less than 75% of which appear only once. Germline trimming cut 7 bases from V and 5 bases from J; bases unmatched to any gene: 12. Germline V gene sequence: CDR1 SQVTM, CDR2 ANQGSEA. The CDR3 loop spans 14 amino acids. This clone has a handful of counts. Its specificity is not known. Specimen: PBMCs. The sequence was collected from a man under 40 in good health and CMV-seronegative. J is TRBJ2-5 and V is TRBV29-1; 8 bases are shared with TRBD2. This chain's CDR3 is CSGGFSGMSETQYF. In nucleotides, the CDR3 is TGCAGCGGAGGTTTTAGCGGGATGTCGGAGACCCAGTACTTC. Using reference TRBV29-1 and TRBJ2-5 for the parts outside the CDR3, the full variable domain is SAVISQKPSRDICQRGTSLTIQCQVDSQVTMMFWYRQQPGQSLTLIATANQGSEATYESGFVIDKFPISRPNLTFSTLTVSNMSPEDSSIYLCSGGFSGMSETQYFGPGTRLLVL.